Sequencing of this TCR beta chain was carried out in a study of CD8 T cells in Susac syndrome. As concerns this clonotype: The antigen remains unidentified.

Study-wide results and caveats: As acknowledged by the study, its TCR sequencing and HLA analysis included a relatively small number of individuals.

Sequencing of TCR beta was performed on blood CD8+ and CD4+ T cells. TEMRA cells were enriched by FACS, while CD8+ and CD4+ T cells were obtained through a negative isolation that was performed magnetically. With random hexamers, reverse transcription was performed on about 0.45 to 1 ug of RNA. immunoSEQ multiplex PCR amplified TCR beta CDR3 across 54 Vbeta, 13 Jbeta. TCRdb re-called the immunoSEQ multiplex PCR reads through MiXCR, storing one row per CDR3 protein. The sample holds about 120,000 distinct CDR3 sequences, about 90% seen once. The CDR3 sequence is 15 residues long. CDR1 and CDR2 (germline): SGHTA, FQGNSA. V dropped 1 base and J dropped 4 bases, with 13 bases sitting between them.

Sequencing was carried out using CD4+ T cells from PBMCs. The TCR comes from a human donor in good health. The rearrangement links TRBV7-2 to TRBJ1-2; no clear D gene. The CDR3 nucleotides read TGTGCCAGCAGCTTAGAGCGTCAAACTAGCTATGGCTACACCTTC. Translated, it gives CASSLERQTSYGYTF.